The 12 T cell receptor beta chains listed next were all sequenced from one sample in a study of blood T cells in healthy people across ages. Next came a second PCR, run for about 7 to 11 cycles, which used a sample-barcoded 5' primer along with a J-beta primer mix. In TCRdb, the 5' RACE reads were re-called with MiXCR into one record per CDR3 protein. The sample lists 580,000 or so distinct CDR3 sequences, about 45% occurring once. The sample consisted of blood. These receptor sequences come from a man older than 75 in good health.

This clonotype was picked up a small number of times. The chain joins TRBV5-6 to TRBJ2-5, with 11 bases fitting TRBD1. The V gene's germline CDR1 is SGHDT and CDR2 YYEEEE. The CDR3 loop spans 15 amino acids. The trim removed 0 bases at V and 5 bases at J, leaving 3 bases unmatched. The CDR3 sequence: CASSLGTGGVETQYF. The CDR3 coding sequence is TGTGCCAGCAGCTTGGGGACAGGGGGCGTGGAGACCCAGTACTTC.

The V and J genes are TRBV20-1 and TRBJ2-3, with TRBD2 identical over 8 bases. The CDR3 is 15 residues long. Trimming took 3 bases from V and 5 from J; bases not matched to a gene: 10. CDR1 is DFQATT and CDR2 is SNEGSKA in the germline V gene (reference sequence). This CDR3 reads CSARLSGGAGDTQYF. DNA for the CDR3: TGCAGTGCTAGGCTTTCCGGGGGGGCCGGAGATACGCAGTATTTT.

The chain uses TRBV7-9 and TRBJ2-5; D is undetermined. Trimming shortened V by 2 bases and J by 0 bases, and 10 bases separated the two germline ends. Per germline, CDR1 SEHNR and CDR2 FQNEAQ (reference sequence). The CDR3 consists of 15 residues. CDR3 loop: CASSLSGTNQETQYF. CDR3 coding DNA: TGTGCCAGCAGCTTAAGTGGAACCAACCAAGAGACCCAGTACTTC. The variable domain in full, completed from reference TRBV7-9 and TRBJ2-5, reads DTGVSQNPRHKITKRGQNVTFRCDPISEHNRLYWYRQTLGQGPEFLTYFQNEAQLEKSRLLSDRFSAERPKGSFSTLEIQRTEQGDSAMYLCASSLSGTNQETQYFGPGTRLLVL.

CDR3 DNA sequence: TGCGCCAGCAGCCAAGGTTATGGGGAGACCCAGTACTTC. This encodes CASSQGYGETQYF. The chain joins TRBV4-1 to TRBJ2-7; D is unclear. The DNA end favors TRBJ2-5, so the J call may be wrong. From germline, CDR1 is MGHRA and CDR2 YSYEKL. The length of the CDR3 is 13 residues.

V is TRBV7-9 and J is TRBJ1-4; no clear D. The CDR3 contains 16 residues. The V and J ends lost 5 bases and 0 bases respectively, with 13 bases between them. CDR1 SEHNR and CDR2 FQNEAQ come from the germline V gene (reference sequence). DNA for the CDR3: TGTGCCAGCAGCCCACACCCGGTTTCAACTAATGAAAAACTGTTTTTT. This encodes CASSPHPVSTNEKLFF.

The V call is TRBV25-1, the J call TRBJ2-5; possibly TRBD1 or TRBD2 for D (5 bases each). Germline V gene data show CDR1 as MGHDK and CDR2 as SYGVNS. Trimming shortened V by 6 bases and J by 1 base, and 9 bases separated the two germline ends. The CDR3 has 13 amino acids. The CDR3 coding sequence is TGTGCCAGCAGGGCAGGGACCCAAGAGACCCAGTACTTC. It specifies CASRAGTQETQYF.

The chain employs TRBV6-2 or TRBV6-3 and TRBJ2-7, with a weak D call TRBD1 (7 bases). In germline, CDR1 is MNHEY, CDR2 SVGEGT. With 4 bases removed from V and 2 bases from J, the gap between germline ends came to 15 bases. The CDR3 runs 15 residues. In nucleotides, the CDR3 is TGTGCCAGCAGTTTAAAGGCAGGGGGGACCTACGAGCAGTACTTC. Translating it yields CASSLKAGGTYEQYF.

This clonotype was seen only a few times. This chain joins TRBV12-3 or TRBV12-4 and TRBJ2-7; D is perhaps TRBD2 (5 bases). Trimming took off 6 bases at V and 4 bases at J, with 16 bases between the two ends. The CDR3 loop spans 14 amino acids. The CDR3 region has the DNA TGTGCCAGCAGCGCGTCCGGGGTCGGTTACGAGCAGTACTTC. Protein product: CASSASGVGYEQYF.

This clonotype has more than one count but fewer than ten. CDR3 sequence: CSVGTGDGYTF. CDR3 DNA sequence: TGCAGCGTTGGAACAGGGGACGGCTACACCTTC. This chain connects TRBV29-1 to TRBJ1-2, with 7 bases that match TRBD1. The trim removed 4 bases at V and 8 bases at J, leaving 4 bases unmatched. The germline gives CDR1 SQVTM, CDR2 ANQGSEA. The CDR3 contains 11 residues. Variable domain in full (rest from reference TRBV29-1 and TRBJ1-2): SAVISQKPSRDICQRGTSLTIQCQVDSQVTMMFWYRQQPGQSLTLIATANQGSEATYESGFVIDKFPISRPNLTFSTLTVSNMSPEDSSIYLCSVGTGDGYTFGSGTRLTVV.

This clonotype has ten or more counts. The J gene is TRBJ1-6, the V gene TRBV6-5; weak D call: TRBD1 (5 bases). From germline, CDR1 is MNHEY and CDR2 SVGAGI. The CDR3 is 15 residues long. V was cut by 3 bases and J by 2 bases, with 8 bases left in between. CDR3 amino acids: CASSYGAPYNSPLHF. For the CDR3, the DNA is TGTGCCAGCAGTTATGGGGCCCCCTATAATTCACCCCTCCACTTT.

V and J are TRBV10-3 and TRBJ1-5, with TRBD1 matching over 7 bases. This CDR3 is built from 14 residues. Germline loops: CDR1 ENHRY, CDR2 SYGVKD. V was pared by 4 bases and J by 4 bases, with 4 bases of the junction left unmatched. The CDR3 spells CAISAGTENQPQHF. Here the CDR3 DNA reads TGTGCCATCAGTGCCGGGACAGAAAATCAGCCCCAGCATTTT.

This chain connects TRBV29-1 to TRBJ1-2; 8 bases agree with TRBD1. V lost 8 bases to trimming and J lost 3 bases; unmatched junction nucleotides: 11. The germline V gene has CDR1 SQVTM and CDR2 ANQGSEA. The CDR3 runs to 14 residues. The CDR3 loop reads CSTPSEQGDYGYTF. The CDR3 region has the DNA TGCAGCACCCCCTCGGAACAGGGGGACTATGGCTACACCTTC.